These 24 T cell receptor beta chains share one sample of origin, sequenced in a study of CD8+ T cells in alopecia areata. Extraction and reverse transcription of RNA yielded cDNA as the sequencing template. Sequencing was performed with immunoSEQ multiplex PCR; in TCRdb, only in-frame clones are kept and a portion is missing. The sample consists of 100,000 to 150,000 clones, 45% to 50% of them appearing once. The sequences come from CD8+ T cells sorted from blood, collected at week 0. Source of these receptors: a human donor with alopecia areata.

The chain couples TRBV5-6 to TRBJ1-1; D unresolved. In germline, CDR1 is SGHDT, CDR2 YYEEEE. This CDR3 is 11 amino acids long. V dropped 3 bases and J dropped 9 bases, with 9 bases sitting between them. In nucleotides, the CDR3 is TGTGCCAGCAGCTCTGGGTACCAAGCTTTCTTT. This codes for CASSSGYQAFF.

A few counts support this clone. The chain uses TRBV29-1 and TRBJ1-1, with D tentatively TRBD1 (5 bases). The CDR3 runs 15 residues. In germline, CDR1 is SQVTM, CDR2 ANQGSEA. With 5 bases removed from V and 0 bases from J, the gap between germline ends came to 16 bases. The CDR3 is CSVSTRGHMNTEAFF. The CDR3 DNA sequence: TGCAGCGTTTCGACAAGGGGCCACATGAACACTGAAGCTTTCTTT.

The chain recombines TRBV29-1 with TRBJ2-1; tentatively, D is TRBD2 (5 bases). Trimming removed 5 bases from V and 3 bases from J, with 11 bases in between. This CDR3 comprises 13 residues. Germline V gene sequence: CDR1 SQVTM, CDR2 ANQGSEA. The CDR3 DNA is TGCAGCGTTCGTTCAGCGGTCTACAATGAGCAGTTCTTC. Translated, it gives CSVRSAVYNEQFF.

In its sample, this clone was seen a few times. This chain uses TRBV23-1 with TRBJ2-6; 8 nucleotides agree with TRBD1. TRBV23-1 is an ORF, with its function uncertain. This CDR3 region has 16 residues. After removal of 7 bases from V and 2 bases from J, the junction contained 7 bases not matched to a gene. Written as DNA, the CDR3 is TGCGCCAGCAAGCAAGACAGGGGAGCTGGGGCCAACGTCCTGACTTTC. Translating it yields CASKQDRGAGANVLTF.

The V and J genes are TRBV27 and TRBJ1-6; TRBD1 aligns across 8 bases. CDR3 length equals 15 residues. The germline gives CDR1 MNHEY, CDR2 SMNVEV (reference sequence). The junction had 6 bases not matched to a gene; V was cut back by 2 bases and J by 9 bases. The CDR3: CASSLSRTGFSPLHF. DNA for the CDR3: TGTGCCAGCAGTTTAAGCAGGACAGGGTTTTCACCCCTCCACTTT.

The genes are TRBV29-1 and TRBJ2-1, with D tentatively TRBD1 (5 bases). Germline V lookup: CDR1 SQVTM, CDR2 ANQGSEA. The CDR3 loop spans 16 amino acids. The germline V and J ends were trimmed by 0 bases and 0 bases, with 12 bases remaining between them. The CDR3 coding sequence is TGCAGCGTTGAAGATCAACAGGAAACCTCCTACAATGAGCAGTTCTTC. Amino acid sequence: CSVEDQQETSYNEQFF.

This chain connects TRBV9 to TRBJ2-2; 11 bases match TRBD1. The germline CDR1 and CDR2 sequences are SGDLS and YYNGEE. This CDR3 is 17 amino acids long. The J segment lost 3 bases and the V segment lost 1 base, leaving 5 bases of the junction unmatched. The CDR3, as DNA: TGTGCCAGCAGCGTATCGAAGGGACAGGGGGACACCGGGGAGCTGTTTTTT. Protein: CASSVSKGQGDTGELFF.

The chain uses TRBV29-1 and TRBJ2-7; 9 bases are a match to TRBD1. Germline lookup yields CDR1 SQVTM and CDR2 ANQGSEA. V dropped 3 bases and J dropped 3; count of bases not matched to a gene: 6. CDR3 length: 14 residues. The CDR3 coding sequence is TGCAGCGTTGAGGAGGGACAGGGACACTACGAGCAGTACTTC. This translates into CSVEEGQGHYEQYF.

A few counts support this clone. The chain combines TRBV7-9 with TRBJ1-1, with D unclear. Germline assignment: CDR1 SEHNR and CDR2 FQNEAQ (reference sequence). Between the trimmed V and J ends, which lost 2 bases and 1 base, there was a span of 5 bases. The CDR3 runs to 13 residues. Here the CDR3 DNA reads TGTGCCAGCAGCTTATCAGAGAACACTGAAGCTTTCTTT. Protein product: CASSLSENTEAFF.

The chain recombines TRBV13 with TRBJ2-7, with a tentative D call TRBD2 (5 bases). With 5 bases removed from V and 5 bases from J, the gap between germline ends came to 16 bases. The CDR3 covers 14 residues. The germline V gene has CDR1 PRHDT and CDR2 FYEKMQ (reference sequence). The CDR3 sequence is CASSPSDGRDEQYF. CDR3 DNA: TGTGCCAGCAGCCCTAGTGACGGGCGGGACGAGCAGTACTTC. Looking up the rest from reference TRBV13 and TRBJ2-7 gives the full variable domain: AAGVIQSPRHLIKEKRETATLKCYPIPRHDTVYWYQQGPGQDPQFLISFYEKMQSDKGSIPDRFSAQQFSDYHSELNMSSLELGDSALYFCASSPSDGRDEQYFGPGTRLTVT.

The chain combines TRBV25-1 with TRBJ2-5; no clear D. Germline assignment: CDR1 MGHDK and CDR2 SYGVNS. V lost 5 bases and J lost 2, with 3 bases in between. This CDR3 contains 11 residues. Here the CDR3 DNA reads TGTGCCAGCAGTTTTCAAGAGACCCAGTACTTC. This translates into CASSFQETQYF. The full variable domain, completed using reference TRBV25-1 and TRBJ2-5, is EADIYQTPRYLVIGTGKKITLECSQTMGHDKMYWYQQDPGMELHLIHYSYGVNSTEKGDLSSESTVSRIRTEHFPLTLESARPSHTSQYLCASSFQETQYFGPGTRLLVL.

This clone was found a few times. J is TRBJ1-2 and V is TRBV27, with D perhaps matching TRBD1 (5 bases). The CDR3 contains 14 residues. Germline V gives CDR1 MNHEY, CDR2 SMNVEV (reference sequence). Trimming pared 2 bases from V and 4 bases from J, leaving 11 bases between. The CDR3 DNA reads as TGTGCCAGCAGTTTAACAGGCCAGATCTATGGCTACACCTTC. Its protein product is CASSLTGQIYGYTF.

This rearrangement joins TRBV14 to TRBJ2-2; possible D gene TRBD2, 5 bases. Germline-derived CDR1 and CDR2 are SGHDN and FVKESK. This CDR3 region has 16 residues. V gave up 5 bases and J gave up 2 bases, with 15 bases separating them. The CDR3 DNA is TGTGCCAGCAGCATCCCCGGGAAGTACAACACCGGGGAGCTGTTTTTT. Protein product: CASSIPGKYNTGELFF.

The V gene is TRBV4-2, the J gene TRBJ2-1, with 9 bases lining up with TRBD2. Germline V gene data show CDR1 as LGHNA and CDR2 as YNFKEQ. The CDR3 loop spans 15 amino acids. The ends lost 1 base at V and 5 bases at J; junction bases unmatched: 3. CDR3 DNA sequence: TGTGCCAGCAGCCAAGCGATAGCGGGGGACAATGAGCAGTTCTTC. Translation gives CASSQAIAGDNEQFF.

V gene TRBV10-3 combines with J gene TRBJ1-4; no clear D. Trimming shortened V by 2 bases and J by 8 bases, and 3 bases separated the two germline ends. There are 11 residues in the CDR3. Germline CDR1 reads ENHRY; CDR2 reads SYGVKD. CDR3 sequence reads: CAISEQEKLFF. CDR3 nucleotides: TGTGCCATCAGTGAGCAGGAAAAACTGTTTTTT.

This chain uses TRBV5-6 with TRBJ2-5; D call uncertain. The CDR3 has 14 residues. V was clipped by 1 base and J by 5 bases, with 12 bases between them. The germline V gene encodes CDR1 SGHDT and CDR2 YYEEEE. The CDR3 reads CASSLFSPSETQYF. In nucleotides, the CDR3 is TGTGCCAGCAGCTTGTTTTCCCCCTCGGAGACCCAGTACTTC.

V usage is TRBV19 and J usage is TRBJ1-1, with TRBD1 as a possible D gene (5 bases). This CDR3 is built from 16 residues. The germline V gene has CDR1 LNHDA and CDR2 SQIVND (reference sequence). V was clipped by 6 bases and J by 1 base, with 18 bases between them. The CDR3 nucleotides are TGTGCCAGTAGGCAATTTCGGGGGAAATCGAACACTGAAGCTTTCTTT. Protein sequence: CASRQFRGKSNTEAFF.

This clone was counted a single time. V is TRBV27 and J is TRBJ2-3, with TRBD2 matching over 8 bases. This CDR3 has 15 amino acids. Germline V gene sequence: CDR1 MNHEY, CDR2 SMNVEV (reference sequence). The J segment lost 5 bases and the V segment lost 3 bases, leaving 7 bases of the junction unmatched. CDR3 region: CASSFDGGGIDTQYF. DNA of the CDR3: TGTGCCAGCAGTTTTGACGGGGGGGGCATAGATACGCAGTATTTT.

This rearrangement joins TRBV27 to TRBJ2-7; 7 bases are a match to TRBD1. V lost 4 bases to trimming and J lost 2 bases; unmatched junction nucleotides: 11. Germline values: CDR1 MNHEY, CDR2 SMNVEV (reference sequence). CDR3 length equals 16 residues. CDR3 DNA: TGTGCCAGCAGTTCCAGCCCCGGGACAGCTACCTACGAGCAGTACTTC. Residues: CASSSSPGTATYEQYF.

This clone was seen more than once but under ten times. J is TRBJ1-1 and V is TRBV27, with unresolved D. V was shortened by 2 bases and J by 0 bases, with 16 bases between the two germline ends. This CDR3 contains 17 residues. Germline loops: CDR1 MNHEY, CDR2 SMNVEV (reference sequence). The CDR3 loop reads CASSLRAGSRLNTEAFF. CDR3 bases: TGTGCCAGCAGTTTACGGGCAGGATCCCGTTTGAACACTGAAGCTTTCTTT.

V gene TRBV15 combines with J gene TRBJ2-4; 8 nucleotides match TRBD1. CDR1 LNHNV and CDR2 YYDKDF come from the germline V gene (reference sequence). This CDR3 has 15 amino acids. With V trimmed by 0 bases and J by 6 bases, 4 bases remained unmatched. CDR3 nucleotide sequence: TGTGCCACCAGCAGAGAGTCCGGACAGGGAAACATTCAGTACTTC. Translated, it gives CATSRESGQGNIQYF.

This chain uses TRBV4-1 with TRBJ1-5; D is perhaps TRBD1 (5 bases). V was pared by 0 bases and J by 7 bases, with 10 bases between. This CDR3 region has 14 residues. CDR1 is MGHRA and CDR2 is YSYEKL in the germline V gene. DNA of the CDR3: TGCGCCAGCAGCCAAGAAATAGGGGTCCAGCCCCAGCATTTT. Its translation is CASSQEIGVQPQHF.

This clone turned up a few times. This sequence joins TRBV19 and TRBJ1-1, with unresolved D. This CDR3 spans 15 amino acids. V gave up 8 bases and J gave up 11 bases, with 27 bases separating them. Germline lookup yields CDR1 LNHDA and CDR2 SQIVND (reference sequence). CDR3 nucleotide sequence: TGTGCCAGTCACCCGTCCGCGGAGGCTTGGTGGTGGGCTTTCTTT. Translating it yields CASHPSAEAWWWAFF.

The chain is built from TRBV15 and TRBJ2-2, with a possible D match to TRBD2 (6 bases). The germline gives CDR1 LNHNV, CDR2 YYDKDF (reference sequence). The CDR3 is 17 residues long. The V gene lost 5 bases and the J gene lost 4 bases, with 20 bases spanning the gap. The CDR3 reads CATSPRRDEGSTGELFF. The CDR3, as DNA: TGTGCCACCAGCCCCCGGCGGGACGAGGGCAGCACCGGGGAGCTGTTTTTT.